The subject of this entry is one T cell receptor beta chain. The germline V gene encodes CDR1 GTSNPN and CDR2 SVGIG (reference sequence). Trimming took 8 bases from V and 5 from J, leaving 22 bases between them. This CDR3 region has 15 residues. Busulfan-fludarabine conditioning, marrow transplant, and cyclophosphamide on days +3 and +4 were administered. The data derive from a study of T cells after posttransplantation cyclophosphamide. Some clones are missing from TCRdb's copy, which holds only in-frame ones; the method was immunoSEQ multiplex PCR. The sample consists of about 19,000 clones, about nine tenths of them appearing once.

The chain joins TRBV30 to TRBJ2-1, with a weak D call TRBD1 (7 bases). The starting material was PBMCs, obtained after allogeneic stem cell transplant with posttransplant cyclophosphamide. The TCR originated in a female patient between 35 and 55 years old who received an allogeneic stem cell transplant from a related donor, was CMV-positive, and had no GVHD. Some T cells here may be from the graft donor. CDR3 in DNA: TGTGCCGTATCCCCCGGGACAGCGGGTCACAATGAGCAGTTCTTC. Its translation is CAVSPGTAGHNEQFF.